This T cell receptor (beta chain) was obtained from a study of memory CD4+ T cells and cytomegalovirus serostatus. In the study overall: This sample comes from healthy Belgian adults, 9 CMV seropositive, roughly 22 seronegative. Findings and limits, study-wide: Each of approximately 61 CMV-associated TCRbeta sequences occurred in one to five individuals. Suggested: most of the CMV-linked TCR signature lies in CD4+ memory cells.

As regards this clone: What it recognizes is unknown.

Single viable CD3+CD4+CD8-CD45RO+ cells were sorted as the memory CD4+ T cells. Under the authors' procedure: After removing out-of-frame reads, around 2.2 million distinct TCRbeta sequences remained. The method was immunoSEQ multiplex PCR; TCRdb's version includes in-frame clones alone and lacks a portion of them. For V, J and clone size, that table is used; D and trimming come from the DNA. The sample holds 70,000 or so clones, around 80% seen once. The CDR3 sequence is 15 residues long. V dropped 1 base and J dropped 1 base, with 9 bases sitting between them. Germline V CDR1 and CDR2: SGHAT, FQNNGV.

V gene TRBV11-2 combines with J gene TRBJ2-3; unclear D gene. Sequencing was performed on memory CD4+ T cells from blood. The receptor's source is an adult in good health and CMV-seropositive. The CDR3 spells CASSLGHYRTDTQYF. In DNA, the CDR3 is TGTGCCAGCAGCTTAGGTCACTACCGCACAGATACGCAGTATTTT.